Each of the 24 T cell receptor beta chains below was sequenced from the same sample in a study of T cells in localized non-small cell lung cancer. TCRdb keeps only in-frame clones here, not all; method: immunoSEQ multiplex PCR. This table has tens of thousands of clones, about four fifths appearing once. The sequences come from peripheral blood, collected before any cancer treatment. Source of these receptors: a male donor aged 60 or over with stage III squamous cell lung carcinoma.

The V and J genes are TRBV7-2 and TRBJ1-5, with a tentative D call TRBD1 (5 bases). Trimming removed 2 bases from V and 6 bases from J, with 8 bases in between. Germline CDR1 reads SGHTA; CDR2 reads FQGNSA. CDR3 length equals 13 residues. In DNA, the CDR3 is TGTGCCAGCAGCTTACAGGGCATTCAGCCCCAGCATTTT. This encodes CASSLQGIQPQHF. Full variable domain (rest looked up from reference TRBV7-2 and TRBJ1-5): GAGVSQSPSNKVTEKGKDVELRCDPISGHTALYWYRQSLGQGLEFLIYFQGNSAPDKSGLPSDRFSAERTGGSVSTLTIQRTQQEDSAVYLCASSLQGIQPQHFGDGTRLSIL.

This clone was seen once. The chain combines TRBV18 with TRBJ1-2; 9 nucleotides line up with TRBD1. The germline V gene has CDR1 KGHSH and CDR2 LQKENI. Trimming at V came to 5 bases and at J to 4 bases, leaving 8 bases not matched to a gene. CDR3 size: 15 residues. The CDR3 is CASSATGGAGYGYTF. The CDR3 DNA sequence: TGTGCCAGCTCAGCTACAGGGGGCGCTGGCTATGGCTACACCTTC.

This chain links TRBV6-5 with TRBJ2-1; maybe TRBD1 (6 bases). From germline, CDR1 is MNHEY and CDR2 SVGAGI. Trimming left V 6 bases short and J 8 bases short, with 14 bases between. There are 13 residues in the CDR3. The CDR3 sequence: CASRQTGPHEQFF. CDR3 DNA sequence: TGTGCCAGCAGACAAACAGGGCCCCATGAGCAGTTCTTC.

J is TRBJ2-5 and V is TRBV18; 7 nucleotides agree with TRBD1. Germline values: CDR1 KGHSH, CDR2 LQKENI. The CDR3 is 13 residues long. Trimming took 11 bases from V and 4 from J; bases not matched to a gene: 10. In DNA form, the CDR3 reads TGTGCCTGCAACAGGGGAACGGGAGAGACCCAGTACTTC. This gives the protein CACNRGTGETQYF.

A few counts support this clone. CDR3 in amino acids: CASSLSGGAKLNEQFF. The CDR3, as DNA: TGTGCCAGCAGCTTGAGCGGGGGGGCCAAGTTAAATGAGCAGTTCTTC. The chain has TRBV5-4 and TRBJ2-1, with TRBD2 identical over 10 bases. CDR1 and CDR2 (germline): SGHNT, YYREEE (reference sequence). After removal of 1 base from V and 7 bases from J, the junction contained 8 bases not matched to a gene. This CDR3 comprises 16 residues.

The rearrangement joins TRBV11-2 to TRBJ1-1; 11 bases fit TRBD1. Germline CDR1 and CDR2: SGHAT and FQNNGV. With 6 bases clipped from V and 1 base from J, the junction kept 7 bases outside the gene matches. This CDR3 comprises 16 residues. The CDR3 region has the DNA TGTGCCAGCAGTGCGCGGGGGACAGGGGGGAACACTGAAGCTTTCTTT. It translates to CASSARGTGGNTEAFF.

The chain is built from TRBV7-8 and TRBJ1-3; D not resolved. Germline CDR1 and CDR2: SGHVS and FQNEAQ. The CDR3 has 15 amino acids. V dropped 0 bases and J dropped 0 bases, with 6 bases sitting between them. CDR3 in amino acids: CASSLAPSSGNTIYF. The CDR3 nucleotides are TGTGCCAGCAGCTTAGCGCCGAGCTCTGGAAACACCATATATTTT.

The chain combines TRBV7-3 with TRBJ1-1, with a possible D match to TRBD1 (6 bases). The CDR3 length is 14 residues. The V gene lost 5 bases and the J gene lost 1 base, with 11 bases spanning the gap. CDR1 is SGHTA, CDR2 FQGTGA, per germline. CDR3 nucleotides: TGTGCCAGCAGCATATCACAGGGGAACACTGAAGCTTTCTTT. It is translated as CASSISQGNTEAFF.

V and J are TRBV5-1 and TRBJ2-5, with D perhaps being TRBD1 or TRBD2 (5 bases each). From germline, CDR1 is SGHRS and CDR2 YFSETQ. The CDR3 extends over 15 amino acids. V was pared by 2 bases and J by 5 bases, with 16 bases between. CDR3 loop: CASSFFSGTGETQYF. For the CDR3, the DNA is TGCGCCAGCAGCTTCTTCTCCGGGACGGGGGAGACCCAGTACTTC.

The J gene is TRBJ1-3, the V gene TRBV10-1; 7 bases align to TRBD1. CDR1 is WNHNN, CDR2 SYGVQD, per germline (reference sequence). The CDR3 is 17 amino acids. Unmatched junction bases numbered 5, after V lost 0 bases and J lost 0 bases. CDR3: CASSESQGQISGNTIYF. Here the CDR3 DNA reads TGCGCCAGCAGTGAGTCACAGGGACAGATCTCTGGAAACACCATATATTTT.

The chain combines TRBV29-1 with TRBJ1-1, with 7 bases matching TRBD1. There are 14 residues in the CDR3. V trimming: 5 bases; J trimming: 4 bases; junction bases outside the gene matches: 10. The germline CDR1 and CDR2 sequences are SQVTM and ANQGSEA. Here the CDR3 DNA reads TGCAGCGTTTATGACAGGGCCGGCGGCACTGAAGCTTTCTTT. It is translated as CSVYDRAGGTEAFF.

The table lists this clone with a few counts. The junction and the germline gene differ at one end; a read error may be behind it. V and J are TRBV7-9 and TRBJ1-1; D is ambiguous. This CDR3 contains 8 residues. CDR1 is SEHNR, CDR2 FQNEAQ, per germline (reference sequence). As DNA, the CDR3 is TGTGCCAGCAGCCCCAACGATTTT. This gives the protein CASSPNDF.

The gene calls are TRBV13 and TRBJ2-7; 10 bases line up with TRBD2. Germline CDR1 reads PRHDT; CDR2 reads FYEKMQ (reference sequence). CDR3 length equals 17 residues. The trim removed 2 bases at V and 2 bases at J, leaving 9 bases unmatched. The CDR3 DNA sequence: TGTGCCAGCAGCTTATATACTAGCGGGACACGAACCTACGAGCAGTACTTC. Encoded protein: CASSLYTSGTRTYEQYF.

This clone was recorded a few times. The V call is TRBV29-1, the J call TRBJ1-1; D unclear. Germline lookup yields CDR1 SQVTM and CDR2 ANQGSEA. Trimming removed 4 bases from V and 1 base from J, with 13 bases in between. The CDR3 has 14 amino acids. The CDR3 spells CSVVSGSTNTEAFF. In nucleotides, the CDR3 is TGCAGCGTTGTTTCGGGATCAACGAACACTGAAGCTTTCTTT.

The chain carries TRBV5-4 and TRBJ1-2; TRBD1 matches 9 bases. Germline assignment: CDR1 SGHNT and CDR2 YYREEE (reference sequence). The CDR3 is 15 residues long. V dropped 3 bases and J dropped 2; count of bases not matched to a gene: 5. The CDR3, as DNA: TGTGCCAGCAGCTCGTACGACAGGGGGAACTATGGCTACACCTTC. This codes for CASSSYDRGNYGYTF. The full variable domain, rest sourced from reference TRBV5-4 and TRBJ1-2, is ETGVTQSPTHLIKTRGQQVTLRCSSQSGHNTVSWYQQALGQGPQFIFQYYREEENGRGNFPPRFSGLQFPNYSSELNVNALELDDSALYLCASSSYDRGNYGYTFGSGTRLTVV.

The rearrangement joins TRBV7-9 to TRBJ1-4; 8 bases are a match to TRBD1. Losses at the gene ends were 5 bases for V and 5 bases for J; bases not matched to a gene: 7. Germline V gives CDR1 SEHNR, CDR2 FQNEAQ (reference sequence). CDR3 length equals 15 residues. The CDR3 DNA reads as TGTGCCAGCAGCGAAGGACAGGGAAAAAATGAAAAACTGTTTTTT. The encoded protein is CASSEGQGKNEKLFF.

V usage is TRBV5-4 and J usage is TRBJ2-5, with D uncertain. Germline assignment: CDR1 SGHNT and CDR2 YYREEE (reference sequence). The CDR3 totals 13 residues. The V end was cut by 0 bases, the J end by 7 bases, with 10 bases between. CDR3 sequence: CASSLDSAGTQYF. The CDR3 DNA reads TGTGCCAGCAGCTTGGACTCCGCCGGGACCCAGTACTTC.

This chain uses TRBV29-1 with TRBJ1-3; D is ambiguous. V lost 6 bases and J lost 2, with 8 bases in between. The CDR3 consists of 12 residues. Germline-derived CDR1 and CDR2 are SQVTM and ANQGSEA. The CDR3 nucleotides are TGCAGCGTGCGAGGAACTGGAAACACCATATATTTT. It translates to CSVRGTGNTIYF. Full variable domain (outside the CDR3, taken from reference TRBV29-1 and TRBJ1-3): SAVISQKPSRDICQRGTSLTIQCQVDSQVTMMFWYRQQPGQSLTLIATANQGSEATYESGFVIDKFPISRPNLTFSTLTVSNMSPEDSSIYLCSVRGTGNTIYFGEGSWLTVV.

The rearrangement joins TRBV7-3 to TRBJ1-1; 7 bases align to TRBD1. V lost 0 bases to trimming and J lost 3 bases; unmatched junction nucleotides: 1. Germline V CDR1 and CDR2: SGHTA, FQGTGA. The length of the CDR3 is 14 residues. CDR3: CASSLTTGDTEAFF. CDR3 coding DNA: TGTGCCAGCAGCTTAACTACAGGGGACACTGAAGCTTTCTTT.

J is TRBJ2-1 and V is TRBV7-9; D unclear. V dropped 4 bases and J dropped 4 bases, with 20 bases sitting between them. The CDR3 sequence is 17 residues long. Germline V lookup: CDR1 SEHNR, CDR2 FQNEAQ (reference sequence). CDR3 nucleotide sequence: TGTGCCAGCAGCTCCTACATTTCGACCCCTCGGTACAATGAGCAGTTCTTC. Its translation: CASSSYISTPRYNEQFF. The full variable domain, its missing parts supplied by reference TRBV7-9 and TRBJ2-1, is DTGVSQNPRHKITKRGQNVTFRCDPISEHNRLYWYRQTLGQGPEFLTYFQNEAQLEKSRLLSDRFSAERPKGSFSTLEIQRTEQGDSAMYLCASSSYISTPRYNEQFFGPGTRLTVL.

The V gene is TRBV5-1, the J gene TRBJ2-7; TRBD2 matches 13 bases. This CDR3 contains 16 residues. Unmatched junction bases numbered 6, after V lost 4 bases and J lost 2 bases. Germline assignment: CDR1 SGHRS and CDR2 YFSETQ. The chain's CDR3 is CASSRGLAGPPYEQYF. In nucleotides, the CDR3 is TGCGCCAGCAGCAGGGGACTAGCGGGACCACCCTACGAGCAGTACTTC.

This rearrangement joins TRBV2 to TRBJ2-7; a possible D gene is TRBD1 (5 bases). The germline V gene encodes CDR1 SNHLY and CDR2 FYNNEI. The germline V and J ends were trimmed by 0 bases and 6 bases, with 12 bases remaining between them. This CDR3 has 14 residues. CDR3 bases: TGTGCCAGCAGTGAAGCGAGACAGCCGTCCGAGCAGTACTTC. Translation: CASSEARQPSEQYF.

The chain joins TRBV6-5 to TRBJ2-7; D gene uncertain. V shed 8 bases and J shed 1 base, with 6 bases lying between them. CDR3 size: 11 residues. Germline V gives CDR1 MNHEY, CDR2 SVGAGI. In nucleotides, the CDR3 is TGTGCCAGCGGCAGGTCCTACGAGCAGTACTTC. It translates to CASGRSYEQYF.

This sequence joins TRBV11-2 and TRBJ1-1; 7 nucleotides agree with TRBD1. Germline trimming cut 5 bases from V and 1 base from J; bases unmatched to any gene: 4. Germline CDR1 reads SGHAT; CDR2 reads FQNNGV. This CDR3 comprises 14 residues. The CDR3 region is CASSPTGPNTEAFF. The CDR3 coding sequence is TGTGCCAGCAGCCCGACAGGGCCGAACACTGAAGCTTTCTTT.